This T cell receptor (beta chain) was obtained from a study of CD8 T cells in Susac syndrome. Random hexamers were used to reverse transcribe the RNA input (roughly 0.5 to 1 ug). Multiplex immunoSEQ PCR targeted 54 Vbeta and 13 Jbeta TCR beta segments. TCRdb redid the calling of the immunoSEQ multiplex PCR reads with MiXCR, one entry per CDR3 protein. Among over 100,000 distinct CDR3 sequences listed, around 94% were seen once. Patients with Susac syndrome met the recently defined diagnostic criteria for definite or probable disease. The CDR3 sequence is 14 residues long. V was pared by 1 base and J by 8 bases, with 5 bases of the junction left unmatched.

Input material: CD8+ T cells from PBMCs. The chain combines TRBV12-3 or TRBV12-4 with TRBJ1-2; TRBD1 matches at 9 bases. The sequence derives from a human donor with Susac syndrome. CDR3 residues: CASSLGTGVYGYTF. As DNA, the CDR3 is TGTGCCAGCAGTTTAGGGACAGGGGTATACGGCTACACCTTC.